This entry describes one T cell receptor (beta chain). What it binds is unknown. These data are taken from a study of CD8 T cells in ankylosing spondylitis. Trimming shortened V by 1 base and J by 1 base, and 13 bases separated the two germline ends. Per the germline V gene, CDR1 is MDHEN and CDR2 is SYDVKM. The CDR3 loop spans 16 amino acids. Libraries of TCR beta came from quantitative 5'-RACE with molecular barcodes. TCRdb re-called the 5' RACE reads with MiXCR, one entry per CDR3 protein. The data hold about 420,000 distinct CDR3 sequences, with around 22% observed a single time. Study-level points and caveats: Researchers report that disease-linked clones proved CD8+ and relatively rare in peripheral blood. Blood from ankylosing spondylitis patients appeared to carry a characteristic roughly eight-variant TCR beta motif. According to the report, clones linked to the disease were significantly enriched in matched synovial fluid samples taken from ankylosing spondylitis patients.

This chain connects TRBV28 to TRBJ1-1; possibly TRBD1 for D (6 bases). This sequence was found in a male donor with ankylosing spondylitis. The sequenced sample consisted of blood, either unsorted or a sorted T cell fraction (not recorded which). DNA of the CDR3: TGTGCCAGCAGTTTATACTTACCAGGGGCGAACACTGAAGCTTTCTTT. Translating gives CASSLYLPGANTEAFF.